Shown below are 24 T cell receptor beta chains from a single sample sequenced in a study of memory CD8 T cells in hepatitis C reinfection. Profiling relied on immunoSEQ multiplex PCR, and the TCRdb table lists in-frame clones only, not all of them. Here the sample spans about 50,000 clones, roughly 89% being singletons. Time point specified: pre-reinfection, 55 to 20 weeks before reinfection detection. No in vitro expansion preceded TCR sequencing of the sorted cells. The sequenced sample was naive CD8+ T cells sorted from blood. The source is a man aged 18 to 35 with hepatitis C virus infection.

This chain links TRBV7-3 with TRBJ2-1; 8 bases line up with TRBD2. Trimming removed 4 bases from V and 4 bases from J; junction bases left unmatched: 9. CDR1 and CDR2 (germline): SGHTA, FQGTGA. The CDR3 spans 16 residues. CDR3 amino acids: CASSWGLGGGYNEQFF. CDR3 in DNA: TGTGCCAGCAGCTGGGGACTAGGCGGGGGGTACAATGAGCAGTTCTTC. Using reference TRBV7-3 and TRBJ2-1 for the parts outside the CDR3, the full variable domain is GAGVSQTPSNKVTEKGKYVELRCDPISGHTALYWYRQSLGQGPEFLIYFQGTGAADDSGLPNDRFFAVRPEGSVSTLKIQRTERGDSAVYLCASSWGLGGGYNEQFFGPGTRLTVL.

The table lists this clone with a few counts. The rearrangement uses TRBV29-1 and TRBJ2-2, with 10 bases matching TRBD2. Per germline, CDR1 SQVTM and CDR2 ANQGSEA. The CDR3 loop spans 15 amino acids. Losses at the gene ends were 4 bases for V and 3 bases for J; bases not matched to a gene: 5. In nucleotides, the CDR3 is TGCAGCGTTGGTCTAGCGGGGGTTGACACCGGGGAGCTGTTTTTT. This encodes CSVGLAGVDTGELFF.

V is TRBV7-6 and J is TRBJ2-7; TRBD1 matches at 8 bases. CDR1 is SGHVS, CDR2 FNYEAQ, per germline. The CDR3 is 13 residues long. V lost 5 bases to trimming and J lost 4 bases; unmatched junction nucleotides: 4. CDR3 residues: CASSPDRVYEQYF. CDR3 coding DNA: TGTGCCAGCAGCCCGGACAGGGTGTACGAGCAGTACTTC.

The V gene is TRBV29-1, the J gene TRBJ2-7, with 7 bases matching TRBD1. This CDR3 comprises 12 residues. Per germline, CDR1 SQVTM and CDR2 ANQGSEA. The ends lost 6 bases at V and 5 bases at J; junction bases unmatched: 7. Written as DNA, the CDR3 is TGCAGCGTGACCGACAGGGAAAACGAGCAGTACGTC. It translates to CSVTDRENEQYV.

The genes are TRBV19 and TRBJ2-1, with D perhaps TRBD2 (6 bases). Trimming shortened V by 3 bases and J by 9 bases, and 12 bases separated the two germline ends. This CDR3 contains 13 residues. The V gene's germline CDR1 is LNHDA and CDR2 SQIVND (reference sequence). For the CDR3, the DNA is TGTGCCAGTAGTATCGCCCTAGCGACTGAGCAGTTCTTC. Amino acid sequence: CASSIALATEQFF.

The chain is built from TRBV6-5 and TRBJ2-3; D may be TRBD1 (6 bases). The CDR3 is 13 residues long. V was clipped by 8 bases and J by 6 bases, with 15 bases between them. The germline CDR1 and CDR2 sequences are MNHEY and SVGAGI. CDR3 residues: CASGLTGLDTQYF. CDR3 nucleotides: TGTGCCAGCGGATTGACAGGCCTGGATACGCAGTATTTT.

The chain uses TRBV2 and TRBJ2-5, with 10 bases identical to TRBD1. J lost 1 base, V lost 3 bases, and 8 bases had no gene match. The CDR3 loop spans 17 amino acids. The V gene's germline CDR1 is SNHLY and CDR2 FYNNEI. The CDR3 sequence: CASSDIPGQGIQETQYF. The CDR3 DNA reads TGTGCCAGCAGTGATATACCGGGACAGGGGATCCAAGAGACCCAGTACTTC.

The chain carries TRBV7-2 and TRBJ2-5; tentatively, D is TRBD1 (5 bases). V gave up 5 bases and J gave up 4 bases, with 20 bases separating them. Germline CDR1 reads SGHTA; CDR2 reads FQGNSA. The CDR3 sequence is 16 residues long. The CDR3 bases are TGTGCCAGCAGCCCCCTTGGGGCCAGTTCTCGAGAGACCCAGTACTTC. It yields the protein CASSPLGASSRETQYF.

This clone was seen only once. This chain's CDR3 is CASSLAGGTDTQYF. The DNA of the CDR3 is TGCGCCAGCAGCTTGGCCGGGGGCACAGATACGCAGTATTTT. The chain recombines TRBV5-1 with TRBJ2-3; maybe TRBD2 (5 bases). From germline, CDR1 is SGHRS and CDR2 YFSETQ. V gave up 0 bases and J gave up 1 base, with 6 bases separating them. The CDR3 covers 14 residues.

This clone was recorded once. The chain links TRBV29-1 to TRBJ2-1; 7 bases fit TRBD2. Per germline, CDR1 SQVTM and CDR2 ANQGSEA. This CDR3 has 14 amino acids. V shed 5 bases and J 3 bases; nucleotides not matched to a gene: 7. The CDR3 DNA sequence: TGCAGCGTTTACTCTAGCGGAGACTACAATGAGCAGTTCTTC. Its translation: CSVYSSGDYNEQFF.

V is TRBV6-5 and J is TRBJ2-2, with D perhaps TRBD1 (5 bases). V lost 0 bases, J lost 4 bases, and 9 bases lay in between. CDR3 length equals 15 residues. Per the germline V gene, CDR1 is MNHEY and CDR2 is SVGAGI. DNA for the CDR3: TGTGCCAGCAGTTACTCGACCAGGGTCACCGGGGAGCTGTTTTTT. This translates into CASSYSTRVTGELFF.

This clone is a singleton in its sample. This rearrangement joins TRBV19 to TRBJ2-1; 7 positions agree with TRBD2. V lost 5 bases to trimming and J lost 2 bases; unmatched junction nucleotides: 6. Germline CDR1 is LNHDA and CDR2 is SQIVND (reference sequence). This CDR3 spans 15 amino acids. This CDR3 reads CASSPSSGAYNEQFF. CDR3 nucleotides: TGTGCCAGTAGTCCTTCTAGCGGAGCCTACAATGAGCAGTTCTTC.

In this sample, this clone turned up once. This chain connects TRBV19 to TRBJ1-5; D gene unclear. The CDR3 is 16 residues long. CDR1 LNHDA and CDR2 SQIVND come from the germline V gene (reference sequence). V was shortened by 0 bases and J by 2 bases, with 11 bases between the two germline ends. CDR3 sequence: CASSIEVYGGNQPQHF. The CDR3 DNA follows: TGTGCCAGTAGTATAGAGGTTTACGGTGGCAATCAGCCCCAGCATTTT. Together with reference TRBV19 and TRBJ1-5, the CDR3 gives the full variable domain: DGGITQSPKYLFRKEGQNVTLSCEQNLNHDAMYWYRQDPGQGLRLIYYSQIVNDFQKGDIAEGYSVSREKKESFPLTVTSAQKNPTAFYLCASSIEVYGGNQPQHFGDGTRLSIL.

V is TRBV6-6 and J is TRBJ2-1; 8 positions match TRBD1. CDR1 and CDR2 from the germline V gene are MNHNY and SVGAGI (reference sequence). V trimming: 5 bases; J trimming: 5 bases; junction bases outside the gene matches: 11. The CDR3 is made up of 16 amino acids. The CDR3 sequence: CASSQSGGRLNNEQFF. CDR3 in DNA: TGTGCCAGCAGTCAGTCAGGGGGCCGCCTTAACAATGAGCAGTTCTTC.

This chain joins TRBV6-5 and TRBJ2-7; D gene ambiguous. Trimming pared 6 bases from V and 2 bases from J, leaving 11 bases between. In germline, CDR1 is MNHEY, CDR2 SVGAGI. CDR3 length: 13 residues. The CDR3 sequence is CASRPPLAYEQYF. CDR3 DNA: TGTGCCAGCAGACCTCCGCTAGCCTACGAGCAGTACTTC.

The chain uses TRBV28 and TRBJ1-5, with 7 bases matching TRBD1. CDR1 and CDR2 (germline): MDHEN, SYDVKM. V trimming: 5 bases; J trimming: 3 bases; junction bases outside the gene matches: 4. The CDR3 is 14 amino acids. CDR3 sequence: CASSPTGYNQPQHF. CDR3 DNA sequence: TGTGCCAGCAGTCCGACAGGGTACAATCAGCCCCAGCATTTT.

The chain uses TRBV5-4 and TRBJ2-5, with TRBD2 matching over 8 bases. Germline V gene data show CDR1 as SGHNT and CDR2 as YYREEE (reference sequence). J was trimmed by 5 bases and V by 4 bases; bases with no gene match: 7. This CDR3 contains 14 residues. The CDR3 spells CASSDSGDLETQYF. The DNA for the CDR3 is TGTGCCAGCAGCGATAGCGGGGATCTGGAGACCCAGTACTTC.

The DNA for the CDR3 is TGTGCCAGCAGTCTCCTCGGGTCAGATACGCAGTATTTT. Translated: CASSLLGSDTQYF. V gene TRBV27 combines with J gene TRBJ2-3; no clear D. Between the trimmed V and J ends, which lost 5 bases and 4 bases, there was a span of 10 bases. The length of the CDR3 is 13 residues. Germline CDR1 and CDR2: MNHEY and SMNVEV (reference sequence).

CDR3 sequence: CASSFQSMNEAFF. CDR3 nucleotide sequence: TGTGCCAGCAGCTTTCAGTCCATGAATGAAGCTTTCTTT. The J gene is TRBJ1-1, the V gene TRBV5-6, with unresolved D. The CDR3 consists of 13 residues. Germline CDR1 SGHDT, CDR2 YYEEEE. V was trimmed by 2 bases and J by 7 bases, leaving 12 bases between them.

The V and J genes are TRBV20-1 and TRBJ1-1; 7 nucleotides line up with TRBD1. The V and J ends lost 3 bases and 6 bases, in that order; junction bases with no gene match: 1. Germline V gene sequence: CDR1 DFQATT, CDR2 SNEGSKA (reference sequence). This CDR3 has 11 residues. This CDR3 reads CSASRGPEAFF. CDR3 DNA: TGCAGTGCTAGTAGGGGGCCTGAAGCTTTCTTT.

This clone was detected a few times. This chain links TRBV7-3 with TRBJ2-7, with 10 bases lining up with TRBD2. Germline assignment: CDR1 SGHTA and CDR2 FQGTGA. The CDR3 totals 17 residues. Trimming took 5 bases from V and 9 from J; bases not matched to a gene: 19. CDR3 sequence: CASSPEGGLAGVKGQYF. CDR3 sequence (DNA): TGTGCCAGCAGCCCGGAAGGAGGTCTAGCGGGAGTAAAGGGGCAGTACTTC. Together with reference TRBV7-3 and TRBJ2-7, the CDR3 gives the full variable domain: GAGVSQTPSNKVTEKGKYVELRCDPISGHTALYWYRQSLGQGPEFLIYFQGTGAADDSGLPNDRFFAVRPEGSVSTLKIQRTERGDSAVYLCASSPEGGLAGVKGQYFGPGTRLTVT.

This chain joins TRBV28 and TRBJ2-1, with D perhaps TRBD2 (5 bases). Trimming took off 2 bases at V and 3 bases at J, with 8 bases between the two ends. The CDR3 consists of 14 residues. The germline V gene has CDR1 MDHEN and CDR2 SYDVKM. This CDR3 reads CASSLAGNYNEQFF. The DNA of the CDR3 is TGTGCCAGCAGTTTAGCGGGTAACTACAATGAGCAGTTCTTC.

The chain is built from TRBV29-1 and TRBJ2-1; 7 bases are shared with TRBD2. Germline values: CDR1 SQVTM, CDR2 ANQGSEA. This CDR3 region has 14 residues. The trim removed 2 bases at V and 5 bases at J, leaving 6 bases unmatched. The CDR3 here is CSVERASGDNEQFF. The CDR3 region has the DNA TGCAGCGTTGAACGGGCTAGCGGCGACAATGAGCAGTTCTTC.

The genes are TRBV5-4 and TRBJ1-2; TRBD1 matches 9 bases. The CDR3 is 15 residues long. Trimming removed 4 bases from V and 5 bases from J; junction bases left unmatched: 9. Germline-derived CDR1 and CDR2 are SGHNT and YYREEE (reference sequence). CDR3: CASSAPDRGLYGYTF. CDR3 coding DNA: TGTGCCAGCAGCGCCCCGGACAGGGGTTTATATGGCTACACCTTC.